The T cell receptor (beta chain) described here comes from a study (dated by TCRdb to the mid-2010s). For context, the study as a whole: The study tested whether tumor-infiltrating Tregs in breast cancer are recruited from blood Tregs or converted in situ from other CD4+ T cell subsets. What the work shows at the level of the full study, not this receptor alone: Validation in the larger cohort was restricted to a single TCR beta V-J rearrangement rather than whole repertoires. The greatest overlap of tumor-infiltrating Treg TCR alpha and beta sequences was with tumor naive CD4+ T cells, followed next by blood naive CD4+ T cells. Tumor memory CD4+ T cell TCR gene usage was found to cluster with blood and lymph node memory CD4+ cells and with lymph node naive CD4+ cells.

Naive CD4+ T cells were purified with the Miltenyi Naive CD4+ T Cell Isolation kit, with Tregs depleted using CD25 microbeads. Tregs, naive and memory CD4+ T cells from tumor, blood and ipsilateral draining lymph nodes of five or six breast cancer patients underwent full-length TCR alpha and beta sequencing. Tumor tissue and lymph nodes obtained by ipsilateral axillary dissection were perfused with PBS, cut into small pieces and digested using collagenase I and hyaluronidase. Ficoll density gradient centrifugation was used to isolate mononuclear cells from either lymph nodes or 45 to 65 ml of peripheral blood. FACS confirmed that the sorted cell populations were more than 90% pure. Reading from cysteine to phenylalanine, the CDR3 counts 16 amino acids. The only DNA kept is the CDR3, 48 bases in frame from the first base. At the junction V is shortened by 0 bases and J by 4 bases; bases outside the gene matches: 4. Sequences MNHEY (CDR1) and SMNVEV (CDR2) are obtained from the germline V gene (reference sequence).

In its sample, this clonotype was seen a few times. It has no known antigen specificity. Base-call qualities are not available, and no considerably larger clone is one nucleotide away. Full-length TCR variable regions were amplified by 5' RACE PCR with constant-region reverse primers, and semi-nested PCR with Nested Universal Primer A was subsequently performed. Using the ReliaPrep RNA Cell Miniprep System, total RNA was extracted, and the SMARTer RACE 5'/3' Kit was then used to reverse transcribe the RNA into 5'RACE-ready cDNA. Multiplex adaptors were used to barcode the full-length TCR alpha and beta libraries, which were then sequenced on an Illumina MiSeq. The authors' pipeline ran thus. For each of nine subset-tissue groups, sequencing data from the five patients were combined, and the groups were compared by unsupervised clustering of TCR gene usage. Repertoire similarity was calculated with the Morisita-Horn index, weighting shared sequences by their contribution to each repertoire. TCRdb reprocessed the public reads (quality trimming at Q25 with fastp, clone calling with MiXCR) and kept in-frame beta chains. Entries are consolidated by CDR3 protein sequence, retaining the most common genes and DNA. It is TCRdb's table, rather than the study itself, that gives the V and J calls and clone size. The sample includes about 40,000 distinct CDR3 sequences, with approximately 17% observed a single time. The ten largest clones represent approximately 3% of the sample.

The chain was built from TRBV27 and TRBJ2-3; the junction holds 10 bases that match TRBD1. The TCR sequence derives from a female donor with breast cancer. The sample taken for sequencing was naive CD4+ T cells sorted from a lymph node. This specimen's cell subset or site label, per the study, means: naive CD4+ T cells, CD4+CD45RA+CD25-. The nucleotide sequence reads as follows: TGTGCCAGCAGTTTATCCGGGACAGGGGAATCAGATACGCAGTATTTT. Its protein is CASSLSGTGESDTQYF.